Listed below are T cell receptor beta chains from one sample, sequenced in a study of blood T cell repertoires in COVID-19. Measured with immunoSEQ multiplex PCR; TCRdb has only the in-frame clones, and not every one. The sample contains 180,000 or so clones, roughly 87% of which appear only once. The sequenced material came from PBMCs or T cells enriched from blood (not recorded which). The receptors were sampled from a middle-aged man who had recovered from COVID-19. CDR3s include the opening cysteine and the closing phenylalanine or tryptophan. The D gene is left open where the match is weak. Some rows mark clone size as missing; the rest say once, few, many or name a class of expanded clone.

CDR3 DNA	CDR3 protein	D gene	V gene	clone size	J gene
TGTGCCTGGAGTGCACCAGGGGGCTTTAATGAAAAACTGTTTTTT	CAWSAPGGFNEKLFF	TRBD1	TRBV30	once	TRBJ1-4
TGTGCCAGCGGATACAGGGGAGGCTCCTACGAGCAGTACTTC	CASGYRGGSYEQYF	-	TRBV5-5	few	TRBJ2-7
TGTGCCAGCAGCCCCGGACAGGGAGACAATTCACCCCTCCACTTT	CASSPGQGDNSPLHF	TRBD1	TRBV3-1/TRBV3-2	-	TRBJ1-6
TGTGCTAGTGGTGCTTGGGAGTCGAACTATGGCTACACCTTC	CASGAWESNYGYTF	-	TRBV12-5	-	TRBJ1-2
TGTGCCAGCAGCCCGACAGGGGAGGTGGAGACCCAGTACTTC	CASSPTGEVETQYF	TRBD1	TRBV6-5	-	TRBJ2-5
TGTGCCAGCAAAAGGGGGACAGGGATCTATGGCTACACCTTC	CASKRGTGIYGYTF	TRBD1	TRBV6-5	-	TRBJ1-2
TGTGCCAGCAGGACCCAGGGGGTGGATACGCAGTATTTT	CASRTQGVDTQYF	TRBD1	TRBV6-5	-	TRBJ2-3
TGTGCCAGCAGCAAAGGACTAGCGGGAGTGGGAGAGACCCAGTACTTC	CASSKGLAGVGETQYF	TRBD2	TRBV7-9	-	TRBJ2-5
TGTGCCAGTAGTCTCCGGGGTTGGGCTAGCGGGAGTGTCTACGAGCAGTACTTC	CASSLRGWASGSVYEQYF	TRBD2	TRBV19	-	TRBJ2-7
TGTGCCAGCACAATAGGGGAGAACACCGGGGAGCTGTTTTTT	CASTIGENTGELFF	-	TRBV7-3	-	TRBJ2-2
TGTGCCAGTAGCACTCGGACATCTTTAAATAATTCACCCCTCCACTTT	CASSTRTSLNNSPLHF	-	TRBV19	-	TRBJ1-6
TGTGCCAGCAGCTATTCGGACAGGGGTAATTCACCCCTCCACTTT	CASSYSDRGNSPLHF	TRBD1	TRBV25-1	-	TRBJ1-6
TGCGCCAGCTCCCGACAGGGTTCGACAACAGATACGCAGTATTTT	CASSRQGSTTDTQYF	TRBD1	TRBV4-1	many	TRBJ2-3
TGTGCCAGCGACCGGGACAAAGAATTTTCACCCCTCCACTTT	CASDRDKEFSPLHF	-	TRBV2	few	TRBJ1-6
TGCAGCGTTGGGGCAGGGATCGGGACCCAGTACTTC	CSVGAGIGTQYF	-	TRBV29-1	-	TRBJ2-5
TGTGCCACCAGCAGAGTATTCTCGGGGGGATTCTACAATGAGCAGTTCTTC	CATSRVFSGGFYNEQFF	TRBD2	TRBV15	-	TRBJ2-1
TGTGCCAGCAGCCCAACAGGGTGGAACACTGAAGCTTTCTTT	CASSPTGWNTEAFF	-	TRBV14	-	TRBJ1-1
TGTGCCAGCAGCTTGGGCTTTCTTCACACAGACACAGATACGCAGTATTTT	CASSLGFLHTDTDTQYF	-	TRBV5-4	once	TRBJ2-3
TGTGCCAGCAGCAGGACAGGGAGGTACGCCGGGGAGCTGTTTTTT	CASSRTGRYAGELFF	TRBD1	TRBV5-6	-	TRBJ2-2
TGTGCCAGCAGCTTACTAGGTCAGGGAGGAGGGGAGCAGTACTTC	CASSLLGQGGGEQYF	-	TRBV7-9	few	TRBJ2-7
TGTGCCAGCGTACAGGGACCTAATGAAAAACTGTTTTTT	CASVQGPNEKLFF	-	TRBV2	-	TRBJ1-4
TGTGCCAGTGTGGGGACAGCCCTGAACACTGAAGCTTTCTTT	CASVGTALNTEAFF	TRBD1	TRBV6-5	-	TRBJ1-1
TGCGCCAGCAGCTTGCCCCGACAGGGTGACCACGAGCAGTACTTC	CASSLPRQGDHEQYF	TRBD1	TRBV5-1	once	TRBJ2-7
TGTGCCAGCAGTCCTGTACAGGGGACTGAAGCTTTCTTT	CASSPVQGTEAFF	TRBD1	TRBV27	-	TRBJ1-1
TGTGCCAGCAGCCCGGACACTCTACGGCCCGAGCAGTACTTC	CASSPDTLRPEQYF	-	TRBV6-5	-	TRBJ2-7